The source of this T cell receptor beta chain is a study of PD-1 blockade in classical Hodgkin lymphoma. Study-wide context: Administration of nivolumab to patients was at 3 mg/kg intravenously every 2 weeks. Study-level points and caveats: CD4+ TCR diversity, unlike CD8+, rose significantly by C4D1.

With respect to this clone: Its specificity is not known.

Relapse was seen in all patients after autologous stem cell transplantation, and brentuximab vedotin exposure was variable. Produced via immunoSEQ multiplex PCR; TCRdb's table is partial and in-frame only. The data contain around 19,000 clones, 70% to 90% of them singletons. Specimen: peripheral blood mononuclear cells (PBMCs), collected before the second cycle of nivolumab. This receptor was obtained from a human donor with classical Hodgkin lymphoma.

Written as DNA, the CDR3 is TGTGCCAGTAGTATCAGCGGGGGGTCTGGAAACACCATATATTTT. This encodes CASSISGGSGNTIYF. The chain uses TRBV19 and TRBJ1-3; perhaps TRBD1 as D (5 bases). CDR3 length: 15 residues. Germline CDR1 is LNHDA and CDR2 is SQIVND (reference sequence). The ends were cut back, 3 bases at V and 1 base at J, with 10 bases in the middle.